This is a list of T cell receptor beta chains from one sample in a study of cytomegalovirus exposure and HLA in healthy donors. Assay used: immunoSEQ multiplex PCR; TCRdb lists only in-frame clones, some missing. Here the sample spans about 130,000 clones, 8.5% being singletons. Sample: PBMCs. The receptor set was obtained from a man in his forties in good health and CMV-seronegative. CDR3s leave out the opening cysteine and the closing phenylalanine or tryptophan. Clone size is stated in some rows and not others, as once, few, many or a class when expanded.

V gene	clone size	J gene	CDR3 protein
TRBV7-3	few	TRBJ2-7	ASSGTTGGSYEQY
TRBV6-1	.	TRBJ1-3	ASSELRVSGNTIY
TRBV5-1	few	TRBJ2-2	ASSPGGVRGNTGELF
TRBV13	.	TRBJ1-6	ASSLFGGSYNSPLH
TRBV19	few	TRBJ1-5	ASSNQGGDQPQH
TRBV6-1	few	TRBJ1-2	AGTTPREGEGYT
TRBV21-1	few	TRBJ1-3	ASSNSGQGASGNTIY
TRBV29-1	few	TRBJ1-2	SVEDLRGGYT
TRBV5-6	few	TRBJ2-5	ASSLAFRGETQY
TRBV10-3	few	TRBJ1-2	ATGGPGVTWNYGYT
TRBV7-9	.	TRBJ2-3	ASSLWVAGGTDTQY
TRBV6-1	few	TRBJ1-5	ASSHGTGRNQPQH
TRBV18	few	TRBJ1-1	ASSPPGPRLEAF
TRBV7-2	few	TRBJ2-3	ASSLYADTQY
TRBV9	few	TRBJ1-1	ASSARTDRNTEAF
TRBV6-5	few	TRBJ2-1	ASRVASSYNEQF
TRBV29-1	.	TRBJ1-2	SGGLGGSGYGYT
TRBV2	few	TRBJ1-2	ASSEVLDIYGYS
TRBV5-1	few	TRBJ1-6	ASSLGTDSPLH
TRBV4-1	.	TRBJ2-7	ASSQGGWSSSYEQY
TRBV6-1	few	TRBJ1-5	ASRPTGGNQPQH
TRBV5-4	few	TRBJ2-2	ASSFERRELF
TRBV7-9	.	TRBJ1-2	ASSLLDSYGYT
TRBV6-1	.	TRBJ2-7	ASSDLGQPIYEQY
TRBV5-1	few	TRBJ2-3	ASSLQYSSTDTQY
TRBV6-5	.	TRBJ2-2	ASSFYTGELF
TRBV18	.	TRBJ1-6	ASSDMGQANSPLH
TRBV5-1	few	TRBJ2-3	ASSLSGGADTQY
TRBV6-1	.	TRBJ2-1	ASSEGSHNEQF
TRBV4-2	few	TRBJ2-2	ASSHKGASGGIDTGELF
TRBV6-5	.	TRBJ2-5	ASSYRREETQY
TRBV28	few	TRBJ1-1	ATWGGSNTEAF
TRBV11-3	.	TRBJ2-7	ASSSPIAGDAEQY
TRBV14	few	TRBJ2-1	ASSQEWGSRGEQF
TRBV5-1	.	TRBJ2-1	ASSLRQGYNEQF
TRBV10-3	.	TRBJ2-3	AISGLAGLATSTDTQY
TRBV19	many	TRBJ1-4	ASSITAGKNEKLF
TRBV7-9	few	TRBJ1-5	ASSSGVFQPQH
TRBV6-6	.	TRBJ1-6	ASSNRDRDAPPLH
TRBV6-6	.	TRBJ2-4	ASSWTEGAKNIQY
TRBV7-3	.	TRBJ1-4	ASSPRYSEKLF
TRBV13	few	TRBJ2-5	ASSPYRRASGYQETQY
TRBV7-9	few	TRBJ1-1	ASTWDRVTEAF
TRBV6-1	.	TRBJ1-2	ASSEGQGGYGYT
TRBV18	.	TRBJ2-5	ASSPSGEETQY
TRBV7-2	few	TRBJ1-5	ASSLAAIYSNQPQH
TRBV27	few	TRBJ1-1	ASSHRTGGAAF
TRBV4-1	.	TRBJ1-1	ASSQPGGTNTEAF
TRBV5-1	.	TRBJ2-2	ASSSASGATGELF
TRBV13	few	TRBJ1-5	ASSPGRSNQPQH
TRBV14	few	TRBJ1-4	ASSQAELMGQGFWNEKLF
TRBV4-3	.	TRBJ2-1	ASSQEPGLAGGRQF
TRBV11-2	.	TRBJ1-2	ASSAGTGGGYT
TRBV6-1	.	TRBJ2-3	ASSYGESTDTQY